The 12 T cell receptor beta chains presented below share a single source sample, sequenced in a study of T cells after yellow fever vaccination. One entry per CDR3 protein, called by TCRdb with MiXCR from the 5' RACE reads. Of about 500,000 distinct CDR3 sequences listed, about 17% are singletons. The sample here was PBMCs, taken less than 6 days after the first yellow fever vaccination. These receptors originate from a man younger than 30 who received the YFV17D yellow fever vaccine.

This chain connects TRBV19 to TRBJ2-3; D possibly corresponds to TRBD1 (6 bases). CDR1 is LNHDA, CDR2 SQIVND, per germline (reference sequence). With 3 bases removed from V and 3 bases from J, the gap between germline ends came to 13 bases. The CDR3 contains 15 residues. In DNA form, the CDR3 reads TGTGCCAGTAGTATTCTACAGGGAAGTACAGATACGCAGTATTTT. This encodes CASSILQGSTDTQYF.

This clonotype has only one observation. The chain recombines TRBV7-2 with TRBJ2-7; tentatively, D is TRBD2 (7 bases). With 7 bases removed from V and 1 base from J, the gap between germline ends came to 14 bases. The CDR3 covers 14 residues. The germline CDR1 and CDR2 sequences are SGHTA and FQGNSA. CDR3 nucleotide sequence: TGTGCCAGCATGAGAGGGGGGGGTTCCTACGAGCAGTACTTC. Protein sequence: CASMRGGGSYEQYF.

This clonotype was seen a handful of times. The chain recombines TRBV20-1 with TRBJ2-6; possible D gene TRBD1, 5 bases. The V end was cut by 5 bases, the J end by 2 bases, with 10 bases between. The CDR3 runs 14 residues. Germline V gives CDR1 DFQATT, CDR2 SNEGSKA (reference sequence). Written as DNA, the CDR3 is TGCAGTGCTCCGACAGACACTGGGGCCAACGTCCTGACTTTC. This sequence encodes CSAPTDTGANVLTF.

The chain is built from TRBV4-3 and TRBJ2-1, with D unresolved. The CDR3 has 15 amino acids. Germline loops: CDR1 LGHNA, CDR2 YSLEER. V was clipped by 4 bases and J by 2 bases, with 12 bases between them. As DNA, the CDR3 is TGCGCCAGCAGCCCTGAAATAAGAACCTACAATGAGCAGTTCTTC. It translates to CASSPEIRTYNEQFF.

This clonotype showed up just a few times. V and J are TRBV6-5 and TRBJ1-1; tentatively, D is TRBD1 (6 bases). This CDR3 comprises 17 residues. V was pared by 2 bases and J by 0 bases, with 16 bases between. Germline CDR1 is MNHEY and CDR2 is SVGAGI. CDR3 DNA: TGTGCCAGCAGTTACGGGGGGGCTGAGGGAATGAACACTGAAGCTTTCTTT. Translation: CASSYGGAEGMNTEAFF.

This clonotype occurred a few times. V usage is TRBV19 and J usage is TRBJ2-3; TRBD2 is a possible D gene (6 bases). Germline lookup yields CDR1 LNHDA and CDR2 SQIVND (reference sequence). This CDR3 has 15 residues. V lost 6 bases to trimming and J lost 2 bases, with 15 bases between them. The CDR3: CASSRGGPLTDTQYF. DNA of the CDR3: TGTGCCAGTAGCCGCGGAGGGCCGCTCACAGATACGCAGTATTTT. The variable domain in full, completed from reference TRBV19 and TRBJ2-3, reads DGGITQSPKYLFRKEGQNVTLSCEQNLNHDAMYWYRQDPGQGLRLIYYSQIVNDFQKGDIAEGYSVSREKKESFPLTVTSAQKNPTAFYLCASSRGGPLTDTQYFGPGTRLTVL.

V and J are TRBV20-1 and TRBJ1-2; D is unresolved. CDR3 length: 11 residues. V was clipped by 4 bases and J by 7 bases, with 10 bases between them. In germline, CDR1 is DFQATT, CDR2 SNEGSKA (reference sequence). CDR3: CSATRERGYTF. For the CDR3, the DNA is TGCAGTGCTACCCGAGAGCGTGGCTACACCTTC.

The rearrangement uses TRBV28 and TRBJ2-7, with TRBD2 identical over 11 bases. V gave up 6 bases and J gave up 4 bases; unmatched junction bases: 5. This CDR3 is 14 amino acids long. Germline lookup yields CDR1 MDHEN and CDR2 SYDVKM. CDR3: CASRPLAGAYEQYF. Here the CDR3 DNA reads TGTGCCAGCAGGCCACTAGCGGGGGCTTACGAGCAGTACTTC. Full variable domain (missing parts from reference TRBV28 and TRBJ2-7): DVKVTQSSRYLVKRTGEKVFLECVQDMDHENMFWYRQDPGLGLRLIYFSYDVKMKEKGDIPEGYSVSREKKERFSLILESASTNQTSMYLCASRPLAGAYEQYFGPGTRLTVT.

The chain recombines TRBV20-1 with TRBJ2-1; D gene unclear. The CDR3 has 13 residues. Germline-derived CDR1 and CDR2 are DFQATT and SNEGSKA (reference sequence). V was pared by 0 bases and J by 8 bases, with 11 bases between. The CDR3 spells CSARDPISDEQFF. The CDR3 coding sequence is TGCAGTGCTAGAGATCCTATTTCCGATGAGCAGTTCTTC.

The V call is TRBV4-3, the J call TRBJ1-6, with 7 bases that match TRBD1. The germline V gene has CDR1 LGHNA and CDR2 YSLEER. J was trimmed by 8 bases and V by 6 bases; bases with no gene match: 10. The CDR3 totals 15 residues. CDR3 region: CASSRGGTVDSPLHF. In DNA, the CDR3 is TGCGCCAGCAGTCGGGGTGGGACAGTGGATTCACCCCTCCACTTT.

The chain links TRBV11-2 to TRBJ2-7, with D tentatively TRBD1 (6 bases). This CDR3 is 13 amino acids long. The V and J ends lost 6 bases and 7 bases respectively, with 16 bases between them. From germline, CDR1 is SGHAT and CDR2 FQNNGV. The CDR3 DNA reads as TGTGCCAGCAGTTTCACAGGGACGGGGGAGCAGTACGTC. This sequence encodes CASSFTGTGEQYV.

This clonotype was detected many times. The J gene is TRBJ1-1, the V gene TRBV4-1, with D hard to call. V dropped 0 bases and J dropped 8 bases, with 13 bases sitting between them. CDR1 is MGHRA, CDR2 YSYEKL, per germline. The length of the CDR3 is 14 residues. CDR3 sequence reads: CASSQDFGAAEAFF. Here the CDR3 DNA reads TGCGCCAGCAGCCAAGATTTTGGAGCAGCCGAAGCTTTCTTT.